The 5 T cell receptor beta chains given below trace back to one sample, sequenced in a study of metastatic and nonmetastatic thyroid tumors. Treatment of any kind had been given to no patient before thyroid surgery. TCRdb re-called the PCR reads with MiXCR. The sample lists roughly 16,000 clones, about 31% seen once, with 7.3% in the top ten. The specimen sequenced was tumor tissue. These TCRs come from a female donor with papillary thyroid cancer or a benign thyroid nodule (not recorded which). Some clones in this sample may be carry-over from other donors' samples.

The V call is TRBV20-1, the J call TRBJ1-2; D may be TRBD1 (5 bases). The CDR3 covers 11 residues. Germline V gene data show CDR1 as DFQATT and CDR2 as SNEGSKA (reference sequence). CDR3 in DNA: TGCAGCGGTGGGGCGAACTATGGCTACACCTTC. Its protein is CSGGANYGYTF.

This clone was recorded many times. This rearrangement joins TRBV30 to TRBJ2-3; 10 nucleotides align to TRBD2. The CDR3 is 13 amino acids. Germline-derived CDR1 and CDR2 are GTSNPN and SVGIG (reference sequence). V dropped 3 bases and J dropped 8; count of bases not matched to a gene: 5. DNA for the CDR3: TGTGCCTGGAGAGGAGCGGGGGGGCTTACGCAGTATTTT. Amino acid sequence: CAWRGAGGLTQYF.

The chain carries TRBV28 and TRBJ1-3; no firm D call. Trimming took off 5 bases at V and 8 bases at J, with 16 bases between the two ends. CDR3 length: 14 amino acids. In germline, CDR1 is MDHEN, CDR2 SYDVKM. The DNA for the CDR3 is TGTGCCAGCAGTGACGACCCCCCAAGAGACACCATATATTTT. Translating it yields CASSDDPPRDTIYF.

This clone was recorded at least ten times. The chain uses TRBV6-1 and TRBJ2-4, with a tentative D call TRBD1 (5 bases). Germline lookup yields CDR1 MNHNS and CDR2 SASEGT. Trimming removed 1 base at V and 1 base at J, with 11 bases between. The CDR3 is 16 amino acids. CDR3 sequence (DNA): TGTGCCAGCAGTGAAGAGAAGGCAGGGGCCAAAAACATTCAGTACTTC. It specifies CASSEEKAGAKNIQYF.

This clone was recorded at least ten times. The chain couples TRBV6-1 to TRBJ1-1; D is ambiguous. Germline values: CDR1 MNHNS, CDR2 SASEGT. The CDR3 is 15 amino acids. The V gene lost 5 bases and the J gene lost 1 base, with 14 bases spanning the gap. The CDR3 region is CASSLGRTANTEAFF. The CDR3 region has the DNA TGTGCCAGCAGTTTAGGCAGGACCGCGAACACTGAAGCTTTCTTT.